This TCR beta chain comes out of a study of Graves' ophthalmopathy and Graves' hyperthyroidism. Study-level points and caveats: The authors also found most expanded thyroid clonotypes above 0.001 frequency in blood.

Transcripts of RNA were the source for amplifying TCR beta CDR3 regions. HTBI primers were employed in first-round RT-PCR, then a second-round multiplex PCR followed. TCRdb processed the multiplex PCR reads anew with MiXCR; each CDR3 protein has one entry. This table holds some 1.1 million distinct CDR3 sequences, roughly two fifths found once. A remark on this clonotype: The antigen is undetermined.

Trimming left V 7 bases short and J 0 bases short, with 6 bases between. Germline CDR1 and CDR2: SQVTM and ANQGSEA. The CDR3 totals 11 residues. The clonotype was recovered from an adult man with Graves' hyperthyroidism. The rearrangement uses TRBV29-1 and TRBJ1-1, with D hard to call. Sequencing used peripheral blood or thyroid tissue (not recorded which). CDR3: CSDMVNTEAFF. The CDR3 DNA is TGCAGCGACATGGTGAACACTGAAGCTTTCTTT. The full variable domain, with the rest looked up from reference TRBV29-1 and TRBJ1-1, is SAVISQKPSRDICQRGTSLTIQCQVDSQVTMMFWYRQQPGQSLTLIATANQGSEATYESGFVIDKFPISRPNLTFSTLTVSNMSPEDSSIYLCSDMVNTEAFFGQGTRLTVV.